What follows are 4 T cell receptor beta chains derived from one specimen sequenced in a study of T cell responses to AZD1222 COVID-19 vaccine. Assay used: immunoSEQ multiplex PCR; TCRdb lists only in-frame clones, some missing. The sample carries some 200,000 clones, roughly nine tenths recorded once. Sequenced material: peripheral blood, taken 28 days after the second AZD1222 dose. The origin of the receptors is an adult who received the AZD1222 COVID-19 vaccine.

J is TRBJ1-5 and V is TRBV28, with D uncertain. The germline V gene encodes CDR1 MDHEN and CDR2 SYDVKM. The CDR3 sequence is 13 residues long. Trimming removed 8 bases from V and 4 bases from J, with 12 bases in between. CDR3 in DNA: TGTGCCAGCGGCGAGACCACTAATCAGCCCCAGCATTTT. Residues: CASGETTNQPQHF. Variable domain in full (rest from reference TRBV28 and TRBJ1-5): DVKVTQSSRYLVKRTGEKVFLECVQDMDHENMFWYRQDPGLGLRLIYFSYDVKMKEKGDIPEGYSVSREKKERFSLILESASTNQTSMYLCASGETTNQPQHFGDGTRLSIL.

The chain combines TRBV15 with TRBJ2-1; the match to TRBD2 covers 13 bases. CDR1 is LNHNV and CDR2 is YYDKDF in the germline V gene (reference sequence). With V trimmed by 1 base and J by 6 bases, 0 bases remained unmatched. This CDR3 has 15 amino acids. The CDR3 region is CATSRGLAGGNEQFF. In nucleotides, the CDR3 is TGTGCCACCAGCAGAGGACTAGCGGGAGGCAATGAGCAGTTCTTC.

CDR3 protein: CSVSRTGGNEKLFF. The CDR3 region has the DNA TGCAGCGTTTCCCGTACAGGGGGGAATGAAAAACTGTTTTTT. The gene calls are TRBV29-1 and TRBJ1-4; 8 positions agree with TRBD1. V lost 5 bases and J lost 5; bases outside the gene matches: 7. The CDR3 consists of 14 residues. Germline CDR1 and CDR2: SQVTM and ANQGSEA.

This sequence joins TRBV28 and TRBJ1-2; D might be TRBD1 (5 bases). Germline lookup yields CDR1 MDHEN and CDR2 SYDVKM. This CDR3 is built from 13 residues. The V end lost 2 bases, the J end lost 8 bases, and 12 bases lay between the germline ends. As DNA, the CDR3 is TGTGCCAGCAGTTTAACCGGGGCGGGAGGCTACACCTTC. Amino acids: CASSLTGAGGYTF.